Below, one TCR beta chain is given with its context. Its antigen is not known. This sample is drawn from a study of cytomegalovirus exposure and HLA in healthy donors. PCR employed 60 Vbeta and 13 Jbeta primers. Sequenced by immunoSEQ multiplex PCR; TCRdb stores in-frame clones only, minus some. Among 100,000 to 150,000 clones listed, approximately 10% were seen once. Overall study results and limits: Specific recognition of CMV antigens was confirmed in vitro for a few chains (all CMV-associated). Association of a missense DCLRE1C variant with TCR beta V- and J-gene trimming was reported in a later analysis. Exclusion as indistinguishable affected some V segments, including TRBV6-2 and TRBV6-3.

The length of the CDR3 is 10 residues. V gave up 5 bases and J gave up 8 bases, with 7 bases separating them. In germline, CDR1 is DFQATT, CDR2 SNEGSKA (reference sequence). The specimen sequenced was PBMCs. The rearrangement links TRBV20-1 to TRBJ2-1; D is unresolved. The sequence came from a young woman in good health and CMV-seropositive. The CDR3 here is CSAPRDEQFF. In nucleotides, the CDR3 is TGCAGTGCTCCTCGGGATGAGCAGTTCTTC.